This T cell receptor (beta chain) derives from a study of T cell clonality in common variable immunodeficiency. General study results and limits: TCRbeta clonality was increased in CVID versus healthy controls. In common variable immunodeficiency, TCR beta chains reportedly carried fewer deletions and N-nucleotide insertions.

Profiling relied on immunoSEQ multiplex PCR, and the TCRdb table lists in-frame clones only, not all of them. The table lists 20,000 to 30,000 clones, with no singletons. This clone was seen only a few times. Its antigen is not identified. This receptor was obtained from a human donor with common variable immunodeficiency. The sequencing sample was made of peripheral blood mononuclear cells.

CDR3 DNA, as far as it was read: TGCGCCAGCAGCTTGAGTAGCGGGGGGGCCTTTGAG. It translates to CASSLSSGGAFE. The full CDR3 protein reads CASSLSSGGAFEQFF. This chain links TRBV5-1 with TRBJ2-1; 11 bases match TRBD2. The read halts 3 residues ahead of the CDR3 end, with the missing end drawn from the germline J gene. V trimming: 1 base; J trimming: 9 bases; junction bases outside the gene matches: 6. There are 15 residues in the CDR3. Germline CDR1 is SGHRS and CDR2 is YFSETQ.